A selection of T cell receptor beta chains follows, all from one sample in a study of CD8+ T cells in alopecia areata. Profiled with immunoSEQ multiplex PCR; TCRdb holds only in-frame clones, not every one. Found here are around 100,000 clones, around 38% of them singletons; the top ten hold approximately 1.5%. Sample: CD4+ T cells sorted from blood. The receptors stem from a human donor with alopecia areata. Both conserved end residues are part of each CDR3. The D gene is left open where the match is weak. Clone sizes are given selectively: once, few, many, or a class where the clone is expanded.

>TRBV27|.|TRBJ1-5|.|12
CASRSLGQPQHF
TGTGCCAGCAGATCACTCGGTCAGCCCCAGCATTTT
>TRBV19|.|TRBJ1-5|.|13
CASRGSGNQPQHF
TGTGCCAGTCGGGGATCGGGCAATCAGCCCCAGCATTTT
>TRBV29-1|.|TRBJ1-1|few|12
CSVSDEVNRAFF
TGCAGCGTTTCCGACGAGGTGAATAGGGCTTTCTTT
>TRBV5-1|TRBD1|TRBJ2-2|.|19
CASSLGTGPLRAGTGELFF
TGCGCCAGCAGCTTGGGGACAGGACCCCTAAGAGCCGGCACCGGGGAGCTGTTTTTT
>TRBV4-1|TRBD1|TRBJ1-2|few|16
CASSQERTGGARGYTF
TGCGCCAGCAGCCAAGAACGAACAGGGGGCGCACGAGGCTACACCTTC
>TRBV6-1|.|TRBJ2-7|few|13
CASSVHSPYEQYF
TGTGCCAGCAGTGTTCACAGTCCCTACGAGCAGTACTTC
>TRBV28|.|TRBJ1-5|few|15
CASCEAGPSNQPQHF
TGTGCCAGCTGTGAGGCAGGGCCAAGCAATCAGCCCCAGCATTTT
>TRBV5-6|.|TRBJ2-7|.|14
CANPRGRFGNEQYF
TGTGCCAACCCCAGGGGCAGATTTGGGAACGAGCAGTACTTC
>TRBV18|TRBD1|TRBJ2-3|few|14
CASSQGARTDTQYF
TGTGCCAGCTCACAGGGGGCGCGAACAGATACGCAGTATTTT
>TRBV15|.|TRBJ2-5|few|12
CATSPAQETQYF
TGTGCCACCAGCCCGGCCCAAGAGACCCAGTACTTC
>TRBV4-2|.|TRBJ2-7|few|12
CASSQDTGEQYF
TGTGCCAGCAGCCAAGATACGGGCGAGCAGTACTTC
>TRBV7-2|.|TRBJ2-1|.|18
CASSLQGGRVRSYNEQFF
TGTGCCAGCAGCTTGCAGGGGGGTCGCGTACGGTCCTACAATGAGCAGTTCTTC
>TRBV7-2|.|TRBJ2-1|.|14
CASSSVAEGNEQFF
TGTGCCAGCAGCTCCGTAGCGGAGGGCAATGAGCAGTTCTTC
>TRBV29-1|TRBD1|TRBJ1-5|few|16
CSVIPGTGNSNQPQHF
TGCAGCGTCATACCCGGGACAGGGAATAGCAATCAGCCCCAGCATTTT
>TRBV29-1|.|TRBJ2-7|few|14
CSVVPSGKAYEQYF
TGCAGCGTTGTCCCTTCCGGGAAAGCCTACGAGCAGTACTTC
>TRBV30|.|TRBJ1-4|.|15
CAWRAITGTNEKLFF
TGTGCCTGGAGGGCGATTACAGGGACGAATGAAAAACTGTTTTTT
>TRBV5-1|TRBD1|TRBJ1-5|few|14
CASSLDRGEQPQHF
TGCGCCAGCAGCTTGGACAGGGGGGAACAGCCCCAGCATTTT
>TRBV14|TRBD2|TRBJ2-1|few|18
CASSQEAIAGVGYNEQFF
TGTGCCAGCAGCCAAGAGGCGATAGCGGGAGTGGGTTACAATGAGCAGTTCTTC
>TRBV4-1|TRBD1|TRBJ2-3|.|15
CASSPPGTGTDTQYF
TGCGCCAGCAGCCCCCCCGGGACAGGGACAGATACGCAGTATTTT
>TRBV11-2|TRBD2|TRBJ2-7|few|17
CASSRGISGREKHEQYF
TGTGCCAGCAGCCGAGGTATTTCGGGGCGGGAGAAACACGAGCAGTACTTC
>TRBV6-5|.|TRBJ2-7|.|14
CASRDFKSSYEQYF
TGTGCCAGCCGGGATTTTAAGAGCTCCTACGAGCAGTACTTC
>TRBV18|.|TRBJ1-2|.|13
CASSPTATYGYTF
TGTGCCAGCTCACCGACAGCGACCTATGGCTACACCTTC